This T cell receptor beta chain derives from a study of blood T cell repertoires in COVID-19. Original processing notes: Estimation of nucleated cell counts was performed using reference gene primer amplification. TCRdb's table, derived via immunoSEQ multiplex PCR, lists solely in-frame clones and lacks some. The V and J calls and clone size come from that table; D and trimming were worked out from the DNA. The profile shows roughly 90,000 clones, 75% to 90% of them singletons. The CDR3 is 11 residues long. Germline CDR1 is WNHNN and CDR2 is SYGVQD (reference sequence). This clone was seen a single time.

The sequence was collected from a woman between 65 and 79 years old with acute or convalescent COVID-19. This chain joins TRBV10-1 and TRBJ2-2; D possibly corresponds to TRBD2 (5 bases). The sequenced sample consisted of peripheral blood. For the CDR3, the DNA is TGCGACGGACTGGACACCGGGGAGCTGTTTTTT. Its protein product is CDGLDTGELFF.